Below, one T cell receptor beta chain is given with its context. Its antigen is as yet unknown. Using its own MiXCR run on the 5' RACE reads, TCRdb lists one record per CDR3 protein. The sample yields fewer than 650,000 distinct CDR3 sequences, approximately 10% seen once. The germline V gene encodes CDR1 ENHRY and CDR2 SYGVKD. Germline trimming cut 6 bases from V and 3 bases from J; bases unmatched to any gene: 0. The CDR3 is 15 amino acids. Everyone who gave samples was a healthy Caucasian. This sample was included in a study of identical twins. The study's findings and limits: Twin pairs had excess sharing that was weaker in beta out-of-frame sequences. Findings came from cross-sectional statistics, without long-term follow-up of donors.

This sample was also put to use in a study of yellow fever vaccine responses in identical twins.

The chain uses TRBV10-3 and TRBJ2-2; TRBD2 aligns across 14 bases. The source of this sequence is a woman younger than 35 in good health. Sequenced sample: PBMCs. The CDR3 coding sequence is TGTGCCATCAGGGGACTAGCGGGGGACACCGGGGAGCTGTTTTTT. Protein: CAIRGLAGDTGELFF.